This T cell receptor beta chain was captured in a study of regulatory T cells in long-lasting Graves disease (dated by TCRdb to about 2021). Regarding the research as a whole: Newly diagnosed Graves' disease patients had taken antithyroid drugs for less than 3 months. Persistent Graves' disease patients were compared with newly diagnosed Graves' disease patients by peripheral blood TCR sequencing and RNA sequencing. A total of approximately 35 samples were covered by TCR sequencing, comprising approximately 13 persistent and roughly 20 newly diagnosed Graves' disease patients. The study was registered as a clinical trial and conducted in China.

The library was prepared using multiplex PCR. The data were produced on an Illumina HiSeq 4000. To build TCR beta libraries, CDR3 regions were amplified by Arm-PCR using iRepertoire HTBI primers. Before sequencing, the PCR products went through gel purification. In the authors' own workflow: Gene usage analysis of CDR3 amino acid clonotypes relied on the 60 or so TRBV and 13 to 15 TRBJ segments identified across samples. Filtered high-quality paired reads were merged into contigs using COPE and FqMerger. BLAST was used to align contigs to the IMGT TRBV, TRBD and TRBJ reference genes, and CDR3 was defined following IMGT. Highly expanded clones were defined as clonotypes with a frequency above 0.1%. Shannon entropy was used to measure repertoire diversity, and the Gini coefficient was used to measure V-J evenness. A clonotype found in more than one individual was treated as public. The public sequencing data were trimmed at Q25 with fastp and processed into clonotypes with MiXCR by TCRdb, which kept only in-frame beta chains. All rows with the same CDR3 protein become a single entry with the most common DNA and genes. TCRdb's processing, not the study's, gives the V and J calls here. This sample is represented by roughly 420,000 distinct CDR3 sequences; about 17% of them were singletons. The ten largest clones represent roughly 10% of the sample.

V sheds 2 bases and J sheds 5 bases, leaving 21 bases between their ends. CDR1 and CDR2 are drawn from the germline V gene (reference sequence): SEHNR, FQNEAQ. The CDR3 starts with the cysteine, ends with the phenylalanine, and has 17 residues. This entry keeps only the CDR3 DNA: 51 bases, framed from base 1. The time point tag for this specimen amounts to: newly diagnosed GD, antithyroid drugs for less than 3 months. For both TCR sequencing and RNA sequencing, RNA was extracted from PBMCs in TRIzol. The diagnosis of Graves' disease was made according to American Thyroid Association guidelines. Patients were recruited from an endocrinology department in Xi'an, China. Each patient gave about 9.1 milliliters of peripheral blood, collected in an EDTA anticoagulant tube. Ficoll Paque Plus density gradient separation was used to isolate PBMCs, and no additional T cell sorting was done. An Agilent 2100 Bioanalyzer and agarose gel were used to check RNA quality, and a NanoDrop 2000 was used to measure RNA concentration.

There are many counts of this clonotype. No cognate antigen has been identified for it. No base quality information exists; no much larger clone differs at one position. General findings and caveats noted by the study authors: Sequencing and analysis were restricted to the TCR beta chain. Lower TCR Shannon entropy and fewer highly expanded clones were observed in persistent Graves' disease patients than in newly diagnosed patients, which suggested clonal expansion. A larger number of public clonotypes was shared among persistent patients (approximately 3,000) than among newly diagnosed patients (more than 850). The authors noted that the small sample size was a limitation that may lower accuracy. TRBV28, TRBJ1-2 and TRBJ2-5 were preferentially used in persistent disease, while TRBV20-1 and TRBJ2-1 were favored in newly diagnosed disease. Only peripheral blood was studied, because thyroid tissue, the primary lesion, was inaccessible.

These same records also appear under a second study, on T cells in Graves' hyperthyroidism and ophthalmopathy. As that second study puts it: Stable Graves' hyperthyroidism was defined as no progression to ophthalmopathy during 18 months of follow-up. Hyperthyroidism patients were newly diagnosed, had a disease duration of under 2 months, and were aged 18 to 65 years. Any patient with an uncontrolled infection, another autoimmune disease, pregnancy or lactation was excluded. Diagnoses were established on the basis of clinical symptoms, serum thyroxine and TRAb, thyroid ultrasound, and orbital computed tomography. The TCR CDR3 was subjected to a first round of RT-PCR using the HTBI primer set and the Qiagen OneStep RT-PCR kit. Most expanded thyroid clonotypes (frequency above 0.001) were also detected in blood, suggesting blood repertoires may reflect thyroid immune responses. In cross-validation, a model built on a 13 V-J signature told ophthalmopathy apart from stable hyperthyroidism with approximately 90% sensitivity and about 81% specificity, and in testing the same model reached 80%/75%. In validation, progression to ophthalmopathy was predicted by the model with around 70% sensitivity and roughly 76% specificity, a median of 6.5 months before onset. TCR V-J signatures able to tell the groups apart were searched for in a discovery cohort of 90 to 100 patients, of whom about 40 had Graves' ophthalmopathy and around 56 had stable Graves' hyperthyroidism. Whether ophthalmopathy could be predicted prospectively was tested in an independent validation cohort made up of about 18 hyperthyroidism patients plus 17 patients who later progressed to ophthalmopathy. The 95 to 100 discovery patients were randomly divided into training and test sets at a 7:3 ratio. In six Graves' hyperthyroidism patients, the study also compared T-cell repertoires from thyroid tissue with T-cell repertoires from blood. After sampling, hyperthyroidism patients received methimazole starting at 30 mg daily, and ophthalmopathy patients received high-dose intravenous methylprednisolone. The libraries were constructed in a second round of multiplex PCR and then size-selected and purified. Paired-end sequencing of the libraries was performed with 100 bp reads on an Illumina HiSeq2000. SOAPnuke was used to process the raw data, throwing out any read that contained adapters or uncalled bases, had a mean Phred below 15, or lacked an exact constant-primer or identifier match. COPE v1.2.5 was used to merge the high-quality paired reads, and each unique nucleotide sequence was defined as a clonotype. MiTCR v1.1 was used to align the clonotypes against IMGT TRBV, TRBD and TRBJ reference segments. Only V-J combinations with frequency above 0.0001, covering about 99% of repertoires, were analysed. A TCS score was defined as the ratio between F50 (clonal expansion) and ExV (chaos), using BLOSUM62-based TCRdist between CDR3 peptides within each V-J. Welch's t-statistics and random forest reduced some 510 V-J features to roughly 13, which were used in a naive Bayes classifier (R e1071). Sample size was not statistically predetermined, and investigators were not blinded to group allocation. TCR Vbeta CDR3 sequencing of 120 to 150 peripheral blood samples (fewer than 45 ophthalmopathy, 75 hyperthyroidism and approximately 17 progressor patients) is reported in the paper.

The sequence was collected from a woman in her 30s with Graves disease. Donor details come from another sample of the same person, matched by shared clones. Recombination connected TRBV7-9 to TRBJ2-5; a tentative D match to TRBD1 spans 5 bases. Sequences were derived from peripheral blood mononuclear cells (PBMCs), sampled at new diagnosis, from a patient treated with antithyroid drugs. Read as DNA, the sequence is TGTGCCAGCAGCTTAATAACAGGTTCGGGCTTGGGGGAGACCCAGTACTTC. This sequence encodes CASSLITGSGLGETQYF.